A single sample gave rise to the 7 T cell receptor beta chains below, sequenced in a study of shared clonotypes between healthy human individuals. Data came from immunoSEQ multiplex PCR; TCRdb stores just in-frame clones and leaves some out. The sample lists over a million clones, around 97% occurring once. What was sequenced was naive CD4+ T cells sorted from blood. Specified subset: CD45RA+ positively selected. The receptors here all came from a young man in good health.

The rearrangement uses TRBV21-1 and TRBJ2-7. TRBV21-1 is a listed pseudogene. The CDR3 covers 19 residues. The CDR3 sequence: CASSFQKDLDGPQDYEQYF. The CDR3 DNA reads as TGTGCCAGCAGCTTCCAGAAGGACCTAGATGGGCCCCAGGACTACGAGCAGTACTTC.

Concerning this clone: Other DNA sequences in the sample encode the same CDR3. The rearrangement joins TRBV6-1 to TRBJ2-7; no reliable D call. V lost 7 bases to trimming and J lost 3 bases, with 7 bases between them. CDR3 length: 11 residues. CDR1 and CDR2 (germline): MNHNS, SASEGT. CDR3 nucleotide sequence: TGTGCCAGCACAGAGTTCTACGAGCAGTACTTC. Amino acids: CASTEFYEQYF.

The rearrangement joins TRBV5-1 to TRBJ2-1; D call uncertain. Trimming shortened V by 5 bases and J by 6 bases, and 15 bases separated the two germline ends. The germline CDR1 and CDR2 sequences are SGHRS and YFSETQ. The CDR3 has 14 amino acids. The CDR3 DNA reads as TGCGCCAGCAGTTTTCGCGAAGTAATCAATGAGCAGTTCTTC. This codes for CASSFREVINEQFF.

This sequence joins TRBV7-9 and TRBJ2-1; 10 bases are shared with TRBD2. CDR1 and CDR2 (germline): SEHNR, FQNEAQ (reference sequence). Trimming took 2 bases from V and 5 from J; bases not matched to a gene: 3. The CDR3 consists of 15 residues. DNA of the CDR3: TGTGCCAGCAGCTTATTTAGCGGGGGGAACAATGAGCAGTTCTTC. Translated, it gives CASSLFSGGNNEQFF.

This rearrangement joins TRBV4-3 to TRBJ2-5; 7 bases align to TRBD1. J gave up 5 bases and V 4 bases, and 7 bases lay outside the gene matches. Germline values: CDR1 LGHNA, CDR2 YSLEER. This CDR3 contains 14 residues. The CDR3 loop is CASSLDRVGETQYF. The CDR3 DNA reads TGCGCCAGCAGCCTCGACAGGGTGGGGGAGACCCAGTACTTC.

The gene calls are TRBV25-1 and TRBJ1-1; 8 bases are a match to TRBD1. Germline values: CDR1 MGHDK, CDR2 SYGVNS. The J segment lost 6 bases and the V segment lost 2 bases, leaving 8 bases of the junction unmatched. This CDR3 is built from 15 residues. The CDR3 sequence is CASSEPKQGVAEAFF. The CDR3 DNA is TGTGCCAGCAGTGAACCCAAACAGGGGGTCGCTGAAGCTTTCTTT.

CDR3 loop: CAISESRTGAEGTGELFF. The DNA for the CDR3 is TGTGCCATCAGTGAGTCAAGGACAGGGGCGGAGGGGACCGGGGAGCTGTTTTTT. The chain links TRBV10-3 to TRBJ2-2; TRBD1 agrees at 9 bases. Germline assignment: CDR1 ENHRY and CDR2 SYGVKD. The CDR3 has 18 residues. The V and J ends lost 0 bases and 5 bases, in that order; junction bases with no gene match: 10.